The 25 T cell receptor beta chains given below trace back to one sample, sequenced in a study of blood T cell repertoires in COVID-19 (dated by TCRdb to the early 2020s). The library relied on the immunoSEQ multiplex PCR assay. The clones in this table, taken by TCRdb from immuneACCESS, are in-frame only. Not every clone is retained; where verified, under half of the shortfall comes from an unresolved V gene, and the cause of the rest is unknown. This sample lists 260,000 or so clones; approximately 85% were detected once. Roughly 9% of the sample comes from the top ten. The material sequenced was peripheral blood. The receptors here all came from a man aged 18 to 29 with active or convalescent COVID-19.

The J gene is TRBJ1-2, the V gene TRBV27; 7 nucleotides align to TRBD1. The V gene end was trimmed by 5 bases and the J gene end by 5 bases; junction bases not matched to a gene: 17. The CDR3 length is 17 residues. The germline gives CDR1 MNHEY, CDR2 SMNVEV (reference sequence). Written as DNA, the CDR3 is TGTGCCAGCAGTCCATATTCCCATTCGACAGGGAGTTATGGCTACACCTTC. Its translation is CASSPYSHSTGSYGYTF.

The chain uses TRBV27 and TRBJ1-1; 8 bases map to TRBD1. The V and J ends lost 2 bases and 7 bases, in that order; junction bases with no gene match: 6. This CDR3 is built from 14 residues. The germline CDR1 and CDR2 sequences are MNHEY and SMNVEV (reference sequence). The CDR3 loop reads CASSLTQGAVEAFF. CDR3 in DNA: TGTGCCAGCAGTTTAACTCAGGGGGCGGTTGAAGCTTTCTTT.

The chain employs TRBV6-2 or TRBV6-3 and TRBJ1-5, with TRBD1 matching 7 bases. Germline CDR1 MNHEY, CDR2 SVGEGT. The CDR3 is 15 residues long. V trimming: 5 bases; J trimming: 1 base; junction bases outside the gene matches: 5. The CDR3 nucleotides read TGTGCCAGCAGTCTGACAGGGTCGAGCAATCAGCCCCAGCATTTT. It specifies CASSLTGSSNQPQHF.

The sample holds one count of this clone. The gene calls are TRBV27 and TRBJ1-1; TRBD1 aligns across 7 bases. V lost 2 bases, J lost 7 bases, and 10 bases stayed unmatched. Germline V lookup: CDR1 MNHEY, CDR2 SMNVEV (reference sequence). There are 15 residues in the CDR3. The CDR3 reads CASSLRQGVLGEAFF. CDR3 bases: TGTGCCAGCAGTTTAAGGCAGGGGGTGTTAGGTGAAGCTTTCTTT.

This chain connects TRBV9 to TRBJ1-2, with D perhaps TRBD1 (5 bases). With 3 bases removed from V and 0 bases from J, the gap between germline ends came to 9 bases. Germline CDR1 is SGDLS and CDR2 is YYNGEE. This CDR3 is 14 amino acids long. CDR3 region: CASSDQTANYGYTF. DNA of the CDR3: TGTGCCAGCAGCGACCAGACAGCTAACTATGGCTACACCTTC. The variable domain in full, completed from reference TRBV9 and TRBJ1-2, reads DSGVTQTPKHLITATGQRVTLRCSPRSGDLSVYWYQQSLDQGLQFLIQYYNGEERAKGNILERFSAQQFPDLHSELNLSSLELGDSALYFCASSDQTANYGYTFGSGTRLTVV.

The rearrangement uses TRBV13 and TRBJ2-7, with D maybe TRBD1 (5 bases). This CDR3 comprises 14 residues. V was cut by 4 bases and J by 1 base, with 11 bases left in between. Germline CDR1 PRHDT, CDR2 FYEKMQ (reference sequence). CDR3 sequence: CASSSGQGSYEQYF. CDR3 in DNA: TGTGCCAGCAGCTCAGGGCAGGGATCCTACGAGCAGTACTTC.

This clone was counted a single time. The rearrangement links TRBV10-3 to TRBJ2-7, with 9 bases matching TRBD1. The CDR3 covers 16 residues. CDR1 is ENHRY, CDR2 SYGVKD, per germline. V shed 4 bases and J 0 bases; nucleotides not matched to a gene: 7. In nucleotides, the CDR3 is TGTGCCATCAGTGTACCGGGACAGGGAGTCTCCTACGAGCAGTACTTC. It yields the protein CAISVPGQGVSYEQYF.

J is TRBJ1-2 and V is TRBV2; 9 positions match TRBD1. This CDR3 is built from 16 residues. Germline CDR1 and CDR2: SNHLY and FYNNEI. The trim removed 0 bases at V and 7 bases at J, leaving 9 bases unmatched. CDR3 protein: CASSEALTGGSSGYTF. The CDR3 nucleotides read TGTGCCAGCAGTGAAGCATTAACAGGGGGCTCTTCTGGCTACACCTTC.

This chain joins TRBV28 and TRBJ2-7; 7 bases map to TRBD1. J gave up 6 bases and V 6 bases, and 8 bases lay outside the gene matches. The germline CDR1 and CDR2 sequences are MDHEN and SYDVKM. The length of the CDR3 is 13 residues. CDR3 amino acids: CASRIQGFREQYF. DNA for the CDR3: TGTGCCAGCAGGATACAGGGGTTTCGCGAGCAGTACTTC.

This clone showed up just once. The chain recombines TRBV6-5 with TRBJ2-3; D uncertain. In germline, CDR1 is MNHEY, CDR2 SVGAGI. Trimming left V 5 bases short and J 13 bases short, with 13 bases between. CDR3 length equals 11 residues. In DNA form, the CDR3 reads TGTGCCAGCAGTCGCCGGGTCTTGGAGTATTTT. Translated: CASSRRVLEYF.

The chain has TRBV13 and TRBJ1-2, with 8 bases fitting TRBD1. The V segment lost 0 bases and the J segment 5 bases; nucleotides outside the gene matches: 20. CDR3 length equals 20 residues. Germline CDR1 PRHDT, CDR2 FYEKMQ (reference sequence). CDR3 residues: CASSLGRGRAGGAVRYGYTF. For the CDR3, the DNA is TGTGCCAGCAGCTTAGGCCGTGGACGGGCAGGGGGCGCAGTAAGATATGGCTACACCTTC.

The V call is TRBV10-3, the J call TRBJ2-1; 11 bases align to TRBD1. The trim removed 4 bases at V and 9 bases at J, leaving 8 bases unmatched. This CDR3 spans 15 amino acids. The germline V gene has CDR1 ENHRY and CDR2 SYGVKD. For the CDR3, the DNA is TGTGCCATCAGTGCCCAGGGACAGGGGGTTGGTGAGCAGTTCTTC. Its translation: CAISAQGQGVGEQFF.

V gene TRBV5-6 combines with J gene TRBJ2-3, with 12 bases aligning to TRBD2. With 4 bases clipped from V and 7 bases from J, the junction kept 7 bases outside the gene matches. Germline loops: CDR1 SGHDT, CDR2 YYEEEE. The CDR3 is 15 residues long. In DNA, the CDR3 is TGTGCCAGCAGCCAACCTAGCGGGGGGGCATATACGCAGTATTTT. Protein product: CASSQPSGGAYTQYF.

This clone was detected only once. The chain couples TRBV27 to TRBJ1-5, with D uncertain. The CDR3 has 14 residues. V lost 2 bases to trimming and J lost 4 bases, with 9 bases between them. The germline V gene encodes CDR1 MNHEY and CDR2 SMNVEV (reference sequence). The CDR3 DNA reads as TGTGCCAGCAGTTTACCCGGGAGAAATCAGCCCCAGCATTTT. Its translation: CASSLPGRNQPQHF.

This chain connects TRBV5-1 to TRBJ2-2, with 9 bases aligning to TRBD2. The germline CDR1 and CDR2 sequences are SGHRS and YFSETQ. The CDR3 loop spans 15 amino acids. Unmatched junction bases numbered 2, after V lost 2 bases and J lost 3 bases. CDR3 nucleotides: TGCGCCAGCAGCTTCCGCGGGGGGGACACCGGGGAGCTGTTTTTT. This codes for CASSFRGGDTGELFF.

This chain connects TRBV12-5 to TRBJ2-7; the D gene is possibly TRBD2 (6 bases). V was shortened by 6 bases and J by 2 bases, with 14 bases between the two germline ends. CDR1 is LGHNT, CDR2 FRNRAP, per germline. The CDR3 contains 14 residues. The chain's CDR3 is CASGPRGPAYEQYF. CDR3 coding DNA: TGTGCTAGTGGACCGCGGGGACCCGCCTACGAGCAGTACTTC. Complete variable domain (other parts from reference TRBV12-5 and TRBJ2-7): DARVTQTPRHKVTEMGQEVTMRCQPILGHNTVFWYRQTMMQGLELLAYFRNRAPLDDSGMPKDRFSAEMPDATLATLKIQPSEPRDSAVYFCASGPRGPAYEQYFGPGTRLTVT.

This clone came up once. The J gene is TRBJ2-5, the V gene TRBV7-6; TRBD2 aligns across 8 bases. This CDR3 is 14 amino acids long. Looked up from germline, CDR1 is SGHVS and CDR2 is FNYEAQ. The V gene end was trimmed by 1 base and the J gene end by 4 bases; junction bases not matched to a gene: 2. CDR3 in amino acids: CASSLGGGPETQYF. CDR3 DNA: TGTGCCAGCAGCTTAGGCGGGGGGCCAGAGACCCAGTACTTC.

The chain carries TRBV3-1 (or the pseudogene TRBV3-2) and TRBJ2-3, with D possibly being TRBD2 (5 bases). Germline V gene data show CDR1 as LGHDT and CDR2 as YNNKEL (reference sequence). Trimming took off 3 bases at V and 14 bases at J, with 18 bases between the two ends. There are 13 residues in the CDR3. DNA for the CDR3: TGTGCCAGCAGCCAGAGAGCCGGGGTATCGTTGTATTTT. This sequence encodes CASSQRAGVSLYF.

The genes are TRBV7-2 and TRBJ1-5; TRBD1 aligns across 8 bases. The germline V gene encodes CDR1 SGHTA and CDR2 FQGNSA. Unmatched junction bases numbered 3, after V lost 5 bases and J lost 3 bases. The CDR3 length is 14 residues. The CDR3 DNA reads TGTGCCAGCAGCCGGACAGGGACCAATCAGCCCCAGCATTTT. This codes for CASSRTGTNQPQHF.

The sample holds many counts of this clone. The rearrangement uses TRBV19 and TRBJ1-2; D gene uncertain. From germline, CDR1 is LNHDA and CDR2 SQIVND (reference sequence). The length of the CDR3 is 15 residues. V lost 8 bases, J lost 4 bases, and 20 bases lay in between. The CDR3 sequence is CASRTAGKWGYGYTF. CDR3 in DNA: TGTGCCAGTCGCACGGCGGGGAAATGGGGCTATGGCTACACCTTC.

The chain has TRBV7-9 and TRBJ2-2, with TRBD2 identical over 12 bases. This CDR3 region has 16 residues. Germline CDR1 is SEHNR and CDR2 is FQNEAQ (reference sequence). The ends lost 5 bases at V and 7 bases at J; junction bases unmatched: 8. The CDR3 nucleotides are TGTGCCAGCAGCCCTACACCGGGACTAGCGGGCGGGGAGCTGTTTTTT. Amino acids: CASSPTPGLAGGELFF.

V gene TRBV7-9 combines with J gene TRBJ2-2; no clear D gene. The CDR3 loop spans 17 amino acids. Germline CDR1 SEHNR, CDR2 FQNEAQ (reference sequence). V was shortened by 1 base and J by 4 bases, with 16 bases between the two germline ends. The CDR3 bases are TGTGCCAGCAGCTTAGTCACGAGCCGTCGTGGCACCGGGGAGCTGTTTTTT. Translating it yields CASSLVTSRRGTGELFF.

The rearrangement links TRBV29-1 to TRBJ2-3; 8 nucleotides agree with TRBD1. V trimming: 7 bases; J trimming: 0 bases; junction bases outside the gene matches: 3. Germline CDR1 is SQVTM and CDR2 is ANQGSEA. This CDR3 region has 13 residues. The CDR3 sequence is CSARQGSTDTQYF. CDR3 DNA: TGCAGCGCCCGACAGGGGAGCACAGATACGCAGTATTTT.

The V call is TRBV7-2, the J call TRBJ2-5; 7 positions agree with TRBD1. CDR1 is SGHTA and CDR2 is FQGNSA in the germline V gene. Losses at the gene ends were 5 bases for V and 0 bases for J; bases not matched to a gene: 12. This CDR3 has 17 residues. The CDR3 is CASSRGQWTSYQETQYF. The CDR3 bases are TGTGCCAGCAGCCGGGGACAGTGGACGTCGTACCAAGAGACCCAGTACTTC.

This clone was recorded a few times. CDR3 protein: CASNKLAGSYEQYF. DNA of the CDR3: TGTGCCAGCAATAAACTAGCGGGGTCCTACGAGCAGTACTTC. The rearrangement links TRBV6-6 to TRBJ2-7, with 10 nucleotides matching TRBD2. The CDR3 extends over 14 amino acids. Germline V gene lookup returns CDR1 MNHNY and CDR2 SVGAGI (reference sequence). The V and J ends lost 7 bases and 1 base, in that order; junction bases with no gene match: 4.